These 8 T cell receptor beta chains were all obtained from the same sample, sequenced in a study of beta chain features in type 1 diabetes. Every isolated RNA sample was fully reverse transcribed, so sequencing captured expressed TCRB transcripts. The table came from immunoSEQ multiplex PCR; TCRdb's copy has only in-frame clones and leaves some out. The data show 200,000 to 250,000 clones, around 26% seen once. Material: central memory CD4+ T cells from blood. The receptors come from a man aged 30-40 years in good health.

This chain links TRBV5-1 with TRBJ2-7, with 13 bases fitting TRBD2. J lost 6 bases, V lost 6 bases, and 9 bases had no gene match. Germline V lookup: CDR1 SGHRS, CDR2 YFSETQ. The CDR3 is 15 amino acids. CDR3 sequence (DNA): TGCGCCAGCACTTCCGGGACTAGCGGGATGGGCGAGCAGTACTTC. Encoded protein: CASTSGTSGMGEQYF. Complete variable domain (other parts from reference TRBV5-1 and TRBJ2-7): KAGVTQTPRYLIKTRGQQVTLSCSPISGHRSVSWYQQTPGQGLQFLFEYFSETQRNKGNFPGRFSGRQFSNSRSEMNVSTLELGDSALYLCASTSGTSGMGEQYFGPGTRLTVT.

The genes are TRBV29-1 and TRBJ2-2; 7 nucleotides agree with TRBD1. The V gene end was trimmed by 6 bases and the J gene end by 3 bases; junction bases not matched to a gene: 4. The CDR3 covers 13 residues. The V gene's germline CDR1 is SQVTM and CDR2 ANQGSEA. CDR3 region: CSVRGFDTGELFF. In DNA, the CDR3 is TGCAGCGTCAGGGGGTTTGACACCGGGGAGCTGTTTTTT.

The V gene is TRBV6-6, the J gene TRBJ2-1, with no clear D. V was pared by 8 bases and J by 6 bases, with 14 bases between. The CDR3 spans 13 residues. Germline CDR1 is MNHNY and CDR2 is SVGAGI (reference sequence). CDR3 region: CASSEVRPNEQFF. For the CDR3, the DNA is TGTGCCAGCTCCGAGGTGAGGCCCAATGAGCAGTTCTTC.

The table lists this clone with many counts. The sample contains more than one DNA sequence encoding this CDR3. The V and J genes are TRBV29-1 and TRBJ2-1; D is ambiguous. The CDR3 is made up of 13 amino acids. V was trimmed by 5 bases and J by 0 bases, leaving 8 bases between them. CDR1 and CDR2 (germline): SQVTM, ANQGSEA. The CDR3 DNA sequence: TGCAGCGTTCTGGTTTCCTCCTACAATGAGCAGTTCTTC. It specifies CSVLVSSYNEQFF.

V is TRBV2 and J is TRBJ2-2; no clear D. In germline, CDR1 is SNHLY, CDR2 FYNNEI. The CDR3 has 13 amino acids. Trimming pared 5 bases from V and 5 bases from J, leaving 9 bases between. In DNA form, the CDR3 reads TGTGCCAGCAGTTGGTTGGGGACCGGGGAGCTGTTTTTT. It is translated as CASSWLGTGELFF.

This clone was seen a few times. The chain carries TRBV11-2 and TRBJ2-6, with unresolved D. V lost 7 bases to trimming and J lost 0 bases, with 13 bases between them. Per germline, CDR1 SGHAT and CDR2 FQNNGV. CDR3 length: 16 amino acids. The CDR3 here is CASNSGTYSGANVLTF. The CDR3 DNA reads TGTGCCAGCAACTCGGGCACCTACTCTGGGGCCAACGTCCTGACTTTC.

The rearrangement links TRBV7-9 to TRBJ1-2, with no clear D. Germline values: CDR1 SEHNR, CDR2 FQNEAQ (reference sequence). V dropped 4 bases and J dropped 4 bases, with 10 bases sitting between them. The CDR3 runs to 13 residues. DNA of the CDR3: TGTGCCAGCAGCTCCGACGGACCCTATGGCTACACCTTC. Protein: CASSSDGPYGYTF.

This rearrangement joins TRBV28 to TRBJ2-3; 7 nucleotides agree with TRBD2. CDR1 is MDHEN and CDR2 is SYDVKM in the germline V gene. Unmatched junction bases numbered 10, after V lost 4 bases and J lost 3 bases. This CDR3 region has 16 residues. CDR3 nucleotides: TGTGCCAGCAGTTCCAGCGGGATAGGTGGGACAGATACGCAGTATTTT. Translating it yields CASSSSGIGGTDTQYF. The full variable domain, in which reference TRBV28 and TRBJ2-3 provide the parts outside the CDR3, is DVKVTQSSRYLVKRTGEKVFLECVQDMDHENMFWYRQDPGLGLRLIYFSYDVKMKEKGDIPEGYSVSREKKERFSLILESASTNQTSMYLCASSSSGIGGTDTQYFGPGTRLTVL.